This T cell receptor (beta chain) was obtained from a study of monozygotic twins with inflammatory bowel disease (dated by TCRdb to the late 2010s). For the wider study: A total of 28 monozygotic twin pairs were included in the full study, comprising nine German pairs (four IBD-concordant, five IBD-discordant) and 19 IBD-discordant Danish pairs. The search for disease-associated traits relied mainly on comparing, within discordant pairs, IBD patients with their genetically identical healthy co-twins. Each individual had, on average, about 151 000 unique TCRalpha sequences and 181 000 unique TCRbeta sequences available for analysis.

The library relied on 5' RACE. Each TCR library was prepared from around 3,400 ng of total RNA. For each sample, cDNA was synthesized in eight separate reactions using SMARTScribe reverse transcriptase. During cDNA synthesis, unique molecular identifiers containing a 6-nucleotide sample barcode were introduced by template switching. Two nested PCRs of about 16 and 10 cycles amplified the TCRalpha and TCRbeta cDNA, and bead purification followed each PCR. Before amplification, the cDNA was treated with uracil DNA-glycosylase and purified using the QIAquick PCR purification kit. The second PCR was the step at which Illumina TruSeq-compatible adapters and sample-specific barcodes were added. TapeStation and Qubit were used to check library quality and concentration, and approximately 5.5 ng of each library went into the pool. Sequencing of pooled libraries was carried out on an Illumina HiSeq2500 single-index Rapid Run using 2 x 100 bp reads and custom sequencing primers. For the original study's pipeline: PCR and sequencing errors were corrected by UMI-based consensus assembly using MiGEC version 1.2.6. V(D)J alignment, clonotype assembly and CDR3 extraction were performed with MiXCR version 2.1.1. To normalise gene usage, clonotype sharing and MAIT/NKT TCR abundance, the top 1000, 10 000 and 20 000 clonotypes in each sample were analysed. Diversity was computed as the inverse Simpson index with the vegan R package after downsampling to 27 000 UMIs. Paired Mann-Whitney U tests were applied to discordant twin pairs, with Benjamini-Hochberg correction for multiple testing. TCRdb reprocessed the reads into one record per CDR3 protein sequence, lacking DNA. TCRdb, not the authors, supplied the V and J calls. This sample's table lists approximately 160,000 distinct CDR3 sequences. Just under 7.5% of the sample goes to the ten largest clones.

Study-wide conclusions, independent of this receptor: No single strong signal or clonotype linked to IBD turned up in the results, so the idea that one exists was not supported. Distinction between different T cell subtypes could not be achieved in the analysis. IBD patients shared fewer clonotypes with other individuals than healthy twins did, most markedly in patients showing signs of disease activity. Concordant and discordant twins showed no difference in repertoire similarity, possibly because of limited statistical power. Because patients received different immunosuppressive treatments, the repertoires may have picked up extra background noise and variability between individuals. Measured by the inverse Simpson index, TCRbeta repertoire diversity was lower in IBD patients than in their healthy co-twins.

CDR1 WSHSY and CDR2 SAAADI were looked up in the germline V gene. From the cysteine through the phenylalanine, the CDR3 covers 14 amino acids. A DNA sequence was not provided. Notes on this clonotype: Which antigen it targets is not known.

An approximately 2.5 ml peripheral blood sample was drawn into PAXgene tubes per donor and stored at -80°C. Without T cell sorting, total RNA was isolated from whole blood using the PAXgene blood miRNA kit on an automated QIAcube. Peripheral blood from monozygotic twin pairs, either concordant or discordant for inflammatory bowel disease, underwent deep TCRalpha and TCRbeta repertoire profiling that used unique molecular barcoding. Smoking habits were recorded for all twin pairs, with individuals classified as current, former or never smokers. In this chain, TRBV10-2 is recombined with TRBJ1-5; TCRdb gives TRBD1 as the D gene, but with no DNA this cannot be confirmed. Sequenced sample: blood. The sequence was obtained from a human donor with ulcerative colitis or Crohn's disease, or a healthy co-twin of an affected twin (not recorded which). CDR3 reads: CASSPTGNNQPQHF.